Below, one T cell receptor beta chain is given with its context. The V end was cut by 4 bases, the J end by 3 bases, with 28 bases between. Germline CDR1 is SGHTA and CDR2 is FQGNSA. The CDR3 totals 19 residues. The sample originates from a study of blood T cell repertoires in COVID-19. Study-level information: Sites across the United States, Italy and Spain contributed samples from acute and convalescent COVID-19.

Authors' analysis steps: By means of reference gene primer amplification, nucleated cell counts were estimated. Using immunoSEQ multiplex PCR, the repertoire was profiled, and TCRdb retains in-frame clones only, with some absent. V, J and clone size reflect that table, while D and trimming were determined from the DNA. The table shows a few hundred thousand clones, with around 90% occurring only once. The recovered donors of Cohort 3 showed two negative PCRs, clearance, or symptom resolution. Sequenced material: PBMCs or T cells enriched from blood (not recorded which). This TCR was recovered from a woman aged 18-29 years who had recovered from COVID-19. The genes are TRBV7-2 and TRBJ2-7, with D maybe TRBD2 (7 bases). The CDR3 DNA follows: TGTGCCAGCAGCTCGCGGGGGCAGCTAGGACCAACATCCTACTACGAGCAGTACTTC. Translating it yields CASSSRGQLGPTSYYEQYF.